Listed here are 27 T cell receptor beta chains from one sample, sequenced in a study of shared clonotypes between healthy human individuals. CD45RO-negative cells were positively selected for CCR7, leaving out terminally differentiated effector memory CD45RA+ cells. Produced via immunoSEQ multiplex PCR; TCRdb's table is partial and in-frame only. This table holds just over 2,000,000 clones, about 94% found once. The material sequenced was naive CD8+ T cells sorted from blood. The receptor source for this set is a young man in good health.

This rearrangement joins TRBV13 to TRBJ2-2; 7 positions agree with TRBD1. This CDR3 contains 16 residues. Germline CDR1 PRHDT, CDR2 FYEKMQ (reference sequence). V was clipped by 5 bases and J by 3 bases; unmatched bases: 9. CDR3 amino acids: CASSMLQGSDTGELFF. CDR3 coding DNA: TGTGCCAGCAGCATGCTACAGGGGAGTGACACCGGGGAGCTGTTTTTT.

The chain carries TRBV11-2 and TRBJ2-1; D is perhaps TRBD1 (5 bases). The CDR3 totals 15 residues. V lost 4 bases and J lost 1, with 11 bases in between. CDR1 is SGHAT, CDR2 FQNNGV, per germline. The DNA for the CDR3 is TGTGCCAGCAGCTCGGGTGGGGCGTCCTACAATGAGCAGTTCTTC. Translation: CASSSGGASYNEQFF.

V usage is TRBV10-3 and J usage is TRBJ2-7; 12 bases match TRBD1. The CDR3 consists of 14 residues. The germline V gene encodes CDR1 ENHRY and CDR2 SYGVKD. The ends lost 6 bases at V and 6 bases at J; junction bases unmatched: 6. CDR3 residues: CAISPGQGASEQYF. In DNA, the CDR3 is TGTGCCATCAGCCCGGGACAGGGGGCCTCCGAGCAGTACTTC.

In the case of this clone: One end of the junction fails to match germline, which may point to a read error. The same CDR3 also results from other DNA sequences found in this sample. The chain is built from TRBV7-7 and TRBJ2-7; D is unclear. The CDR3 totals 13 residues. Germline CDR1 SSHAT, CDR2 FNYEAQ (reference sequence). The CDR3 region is CASSLESSYEQYF. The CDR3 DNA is TGTGCTAGCAGCTTGGAGAGCTCCTACGAGCAGTACTTC.

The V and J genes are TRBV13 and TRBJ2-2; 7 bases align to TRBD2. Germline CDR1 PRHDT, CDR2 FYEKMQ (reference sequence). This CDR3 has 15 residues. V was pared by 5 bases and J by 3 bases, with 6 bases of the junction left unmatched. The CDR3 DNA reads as TGTGCCAGCAGCCTAGCGGACGCATACACCGGGGAGCTGTTTTTT. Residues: CASSLADAYTGELFF.

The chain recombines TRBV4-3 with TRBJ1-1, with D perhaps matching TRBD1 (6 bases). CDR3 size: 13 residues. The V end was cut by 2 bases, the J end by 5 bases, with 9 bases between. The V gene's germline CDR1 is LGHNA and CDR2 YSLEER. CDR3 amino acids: CASSQTRGTEAFF. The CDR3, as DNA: TGCGCCAGCAGCCAAACAAGGGGGACTGAAGCTTTCTTT.

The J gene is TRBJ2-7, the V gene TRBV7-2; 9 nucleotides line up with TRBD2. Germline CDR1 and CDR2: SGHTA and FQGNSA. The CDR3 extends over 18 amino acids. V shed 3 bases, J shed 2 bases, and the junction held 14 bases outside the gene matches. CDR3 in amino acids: CASSFDVGLREGPYEQYF. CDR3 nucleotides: TGTGCCAGCAGCTTTGACGTAGGGTTGCGGGAGGGACCCTACGAGCAGTACTTC.

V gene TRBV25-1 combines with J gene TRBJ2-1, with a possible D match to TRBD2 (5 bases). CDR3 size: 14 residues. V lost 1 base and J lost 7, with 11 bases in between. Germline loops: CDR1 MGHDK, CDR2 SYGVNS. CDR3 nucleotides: TGTGCCAGCAGTGAATTTGATCGAGGGAATGAGCAGTTCTTC. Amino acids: CASSEFDRGNEQFF. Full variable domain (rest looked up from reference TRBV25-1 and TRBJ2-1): EADIYQTPRYLVIGTGKKITLECSQTMGHDKMYWYQQDPGMELHLIHYSYGVNSTEKGDLSSESTVSRIRTEHFPLTLESARPSHTSQYLCASSEFDRGNEQFFGPGTRLTVL.

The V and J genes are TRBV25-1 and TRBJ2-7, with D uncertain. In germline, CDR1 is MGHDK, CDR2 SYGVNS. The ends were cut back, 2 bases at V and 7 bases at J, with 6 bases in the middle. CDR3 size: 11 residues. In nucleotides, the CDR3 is TGTGCCAGCAGTGAAGTTACGGAGCAGTACTTC. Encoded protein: CASSEVTEQYF.

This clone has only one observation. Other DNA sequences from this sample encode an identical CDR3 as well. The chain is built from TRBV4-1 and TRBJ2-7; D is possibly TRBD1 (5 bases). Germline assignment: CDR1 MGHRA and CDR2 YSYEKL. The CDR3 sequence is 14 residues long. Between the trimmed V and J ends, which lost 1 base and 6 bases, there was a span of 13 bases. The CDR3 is CASSQGQGSVEQYF. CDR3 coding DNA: TGCGCCAGCAGCCAAGGCCAGGGATCGGTCGAGCAGTACTTC.

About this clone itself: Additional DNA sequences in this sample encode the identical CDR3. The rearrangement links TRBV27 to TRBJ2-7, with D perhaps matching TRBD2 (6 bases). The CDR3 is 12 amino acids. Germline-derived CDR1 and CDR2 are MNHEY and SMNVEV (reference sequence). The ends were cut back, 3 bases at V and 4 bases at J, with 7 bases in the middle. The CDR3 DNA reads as TGTGCCAGCAGTTTCGGGGGTTACGAGCAGTACTTC. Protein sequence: CASSFGGYEQYF.

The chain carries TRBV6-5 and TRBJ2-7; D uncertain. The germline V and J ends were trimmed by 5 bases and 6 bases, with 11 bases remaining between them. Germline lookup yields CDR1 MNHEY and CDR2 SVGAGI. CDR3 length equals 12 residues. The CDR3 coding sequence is TGTGCCAGCAGTCCGAATTCTCTCGAGCAGTACTTC. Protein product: CASSPNSLEQYF.

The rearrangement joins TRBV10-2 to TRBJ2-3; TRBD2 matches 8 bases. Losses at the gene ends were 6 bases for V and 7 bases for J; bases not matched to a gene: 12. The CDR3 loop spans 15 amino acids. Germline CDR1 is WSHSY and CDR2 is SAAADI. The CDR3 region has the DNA TGCGCCAGCAGGGAAGCGGGAGCTCAGAGTCATACGCAGTATTTT. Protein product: CASREAGAQSHTQYF.

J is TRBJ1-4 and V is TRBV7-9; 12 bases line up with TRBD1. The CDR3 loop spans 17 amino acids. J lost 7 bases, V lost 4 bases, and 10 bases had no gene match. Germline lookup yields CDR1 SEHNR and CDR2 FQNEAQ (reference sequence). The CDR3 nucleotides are TGTGCCAGCAGCTCTAATTCCGGGACAGGGGGCGGTGAAAAACTGTTTTTT. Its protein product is CASSSNSGTGGGEKLFF.

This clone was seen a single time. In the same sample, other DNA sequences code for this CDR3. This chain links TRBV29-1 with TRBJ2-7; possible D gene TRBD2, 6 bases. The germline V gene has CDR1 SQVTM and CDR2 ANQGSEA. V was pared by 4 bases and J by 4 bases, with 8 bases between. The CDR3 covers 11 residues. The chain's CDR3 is CSVVRGYEQYF. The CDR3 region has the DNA TGCAGCGTTGTACGGGGGTACGAGCAGTACTTC.

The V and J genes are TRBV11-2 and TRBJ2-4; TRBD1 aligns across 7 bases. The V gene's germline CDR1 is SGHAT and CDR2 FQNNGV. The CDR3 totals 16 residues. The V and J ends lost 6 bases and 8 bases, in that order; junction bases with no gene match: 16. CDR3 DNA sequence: TGTGCCAGCAGTCTCCAGGGCGAGGGGGCGTCGGACATTCAGTACTTC. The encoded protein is CASSLQGEGASDIQYF. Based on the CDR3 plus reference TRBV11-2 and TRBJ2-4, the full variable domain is EAGVAQSPRYKIIEKRQSVAFWCNPISGHATLYWYQQILGQGPKLLIQFQNNGVVDDSQLPKDRFSAERLKGVDSTLKIQPAKLEDSAVYLCASSLQGEGASDIQYFGAGTRLSVL.

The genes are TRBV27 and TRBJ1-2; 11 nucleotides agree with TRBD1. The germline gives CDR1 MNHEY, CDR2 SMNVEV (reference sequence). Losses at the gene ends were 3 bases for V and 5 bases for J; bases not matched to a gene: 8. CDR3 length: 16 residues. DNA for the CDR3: TGTGCCAGCAGTTTCTCCGAGGGGGACAGGGGGTATGGCTACACCTTC. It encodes CASSFSEGDRGYGYTF.

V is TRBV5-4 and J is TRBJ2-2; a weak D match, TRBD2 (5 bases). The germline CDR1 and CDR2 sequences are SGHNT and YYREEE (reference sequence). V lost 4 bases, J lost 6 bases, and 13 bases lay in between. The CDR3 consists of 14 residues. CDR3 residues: CASSPSPSSGELFF. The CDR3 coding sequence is TGTGCCAGCAGCCCGTCCCCTAGCTCCGGGGAGCTGTTTTTT. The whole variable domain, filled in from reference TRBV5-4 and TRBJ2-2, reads ETGVTQSPTHLIKTRGQQVTLRCSSQSGHNTVSWYQQALGQGPQFIFQYYREEENGRGNFPPRFSGLQFPNYSSELNVNALELDDSALYLCASSPSPSSGELFFGEGSRLTVL.

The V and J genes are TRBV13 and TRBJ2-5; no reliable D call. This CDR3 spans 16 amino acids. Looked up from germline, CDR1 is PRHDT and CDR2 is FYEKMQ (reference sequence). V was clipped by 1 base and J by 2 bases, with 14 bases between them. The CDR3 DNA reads TGTGCCAGCAGCTTAGTCTCCCTCGCAGAGCAAGAGACCCAGTACTTC. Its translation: CASSLVSLAEQETQYF.

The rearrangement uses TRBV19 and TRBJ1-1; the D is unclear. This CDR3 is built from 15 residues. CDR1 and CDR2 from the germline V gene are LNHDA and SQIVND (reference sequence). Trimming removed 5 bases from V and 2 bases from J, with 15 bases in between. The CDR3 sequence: CASSPRGDKNTEAFF. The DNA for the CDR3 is TGTGCCAGTAGTCCCCGTGGAGACAAAAACACTGAAGCTTTCTTT.

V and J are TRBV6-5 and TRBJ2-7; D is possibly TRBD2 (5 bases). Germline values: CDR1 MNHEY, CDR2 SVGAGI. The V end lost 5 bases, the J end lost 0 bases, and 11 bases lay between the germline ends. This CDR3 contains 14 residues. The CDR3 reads CASSGLGFSYEQYF. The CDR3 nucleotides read TGTGCCAGCAGTGGACTGGGCTTCTCCTACGAGCAGTACTTC.

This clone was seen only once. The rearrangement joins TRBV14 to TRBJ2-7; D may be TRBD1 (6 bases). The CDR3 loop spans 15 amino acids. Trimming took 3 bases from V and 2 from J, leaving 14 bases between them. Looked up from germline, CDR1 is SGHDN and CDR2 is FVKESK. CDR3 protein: CASSHGVRGPYEQYF. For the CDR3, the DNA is TGTGCCAGCAGCCATGGTGTCAGGGGACCCTACGAGCAGTACTTC.

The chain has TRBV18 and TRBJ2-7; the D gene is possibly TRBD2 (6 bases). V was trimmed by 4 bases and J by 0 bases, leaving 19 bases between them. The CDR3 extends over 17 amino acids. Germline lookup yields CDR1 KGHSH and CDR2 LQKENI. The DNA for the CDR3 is TGTGCCAGCTCACTCACGCGGGACCGTGCCAGCTCCTACGAGCAGTACTTC. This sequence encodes CASSLTRDRASSYEQYF.

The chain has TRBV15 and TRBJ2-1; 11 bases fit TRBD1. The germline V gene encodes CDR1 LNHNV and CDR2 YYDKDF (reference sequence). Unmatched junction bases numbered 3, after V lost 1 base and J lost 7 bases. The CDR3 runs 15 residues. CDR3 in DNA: TGTGCCACCAGCAGAGCGGGGACAGGGGGGAATGAGCAGTTCTTC. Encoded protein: CATSRAGTGGNEQFF.

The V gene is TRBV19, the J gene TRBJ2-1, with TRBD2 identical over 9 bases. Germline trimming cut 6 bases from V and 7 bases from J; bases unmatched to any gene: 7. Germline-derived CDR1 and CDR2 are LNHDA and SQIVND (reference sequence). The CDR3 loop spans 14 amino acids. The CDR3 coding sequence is TGTGCCAGTAGCTCTTGGACTAGCGAGAATGAGCAGTTCTTC. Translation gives CASSSWTSENEQFF.

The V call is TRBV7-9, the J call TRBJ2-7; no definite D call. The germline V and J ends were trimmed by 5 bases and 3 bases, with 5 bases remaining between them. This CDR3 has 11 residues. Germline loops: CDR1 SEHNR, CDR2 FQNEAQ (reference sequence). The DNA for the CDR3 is TGTGCCAGCAGCAAGGACTACGAGCAGTACTTC. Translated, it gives CASSKDYEQYF. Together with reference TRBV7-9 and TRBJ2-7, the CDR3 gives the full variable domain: DTGVSQNPRHKITKRGQNVTFRCDPISEHNRLYWYRQTLGQGPEFLTYFQNEAQLEKSRLLSDRFSAERPKGSFSTLEIQRTEQGDSAMYLCASSKDYEQYFGPGTRLTVT.

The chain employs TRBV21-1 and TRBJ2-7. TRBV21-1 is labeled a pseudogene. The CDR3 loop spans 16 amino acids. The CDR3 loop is CASGYTRLGVAYEQYF. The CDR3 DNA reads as TGTGCCAGCGGCTACACCCGCTTGGGGGTCGCCTACGAGCAGTACTTC.